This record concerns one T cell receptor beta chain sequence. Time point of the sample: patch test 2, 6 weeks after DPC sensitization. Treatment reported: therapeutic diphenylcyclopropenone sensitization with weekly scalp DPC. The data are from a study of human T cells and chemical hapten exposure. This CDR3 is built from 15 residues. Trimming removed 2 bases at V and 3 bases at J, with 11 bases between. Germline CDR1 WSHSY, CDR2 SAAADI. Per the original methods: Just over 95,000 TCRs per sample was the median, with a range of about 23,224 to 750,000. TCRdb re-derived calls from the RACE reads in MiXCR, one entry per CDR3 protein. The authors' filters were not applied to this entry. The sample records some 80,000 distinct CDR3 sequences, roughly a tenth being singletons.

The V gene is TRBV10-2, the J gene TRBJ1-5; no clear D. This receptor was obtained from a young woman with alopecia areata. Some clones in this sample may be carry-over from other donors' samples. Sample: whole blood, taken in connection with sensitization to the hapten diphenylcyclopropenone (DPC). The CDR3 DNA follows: TGCGCCAGCAGTGAGGCAGGAGCCCCCAATCAGCCCCAGCATTTT. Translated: CASSEAGAPNQPQHF.